This T cell receptor beta chain was sequenced during a study of neoadjuvant anti-PD-1 for oral cavity cancer. General study findings and limits: Each response group had just a few patients in TCR analyses.

Stage II-IVA oral cavity squamous cell carcinoma was new and untreated by systemic or radiation therapy. PBMC libraries mostly used approximately 0.5 ug of input genomic DNA, with six replicates per sample. Sequenced by immunoSEQ multiplex PCR; TCRdb stores in-frame clones only, minus some. Of about 12,000 clones listed, over 60% are singletons. This clone was observed a few times. Its specificity is not known. The CDR3 has 15 amino acids. Deletions cut 2 bases from V and 4 bases from J, with 15 bases between. CDR1 is MNHEY, CDR2 SVGAGI, per germline. The material was PBMCs, obtained before nivolumab (anti-PD-1) treatment. This clonotype was obtained from a person aged 35-79 years with oral cavity squamous cell carcinoma. The V gene is TRBV6-5, the J gene TRBJ2-7; D might be TRBD1 (8 bases). The CDR3 here is CASSYNRGGGYEQYF. As DNA, the CDR3 is TGTGCCAGCAGTTACAACAGGGGGGGAGGGTACGAGCAGTACTTC.